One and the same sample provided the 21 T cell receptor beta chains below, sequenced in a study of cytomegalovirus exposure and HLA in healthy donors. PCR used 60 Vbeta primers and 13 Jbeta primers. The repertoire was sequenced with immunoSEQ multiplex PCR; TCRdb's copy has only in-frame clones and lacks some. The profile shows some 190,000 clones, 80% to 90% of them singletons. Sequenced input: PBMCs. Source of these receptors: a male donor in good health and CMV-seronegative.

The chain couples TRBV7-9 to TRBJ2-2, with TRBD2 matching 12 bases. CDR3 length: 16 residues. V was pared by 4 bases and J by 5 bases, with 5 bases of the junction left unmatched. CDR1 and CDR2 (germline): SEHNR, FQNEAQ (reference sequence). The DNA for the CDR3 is TGTGCCAGCAGCTCGGGACTAGCGGGTAGAACCGGGGAGCTGTTTTTT. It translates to CASSSGLAGRTGELFF.

The CDR3 DNA reads TGTGCCAGCAGCTTAATAGCGGGAGTATACGAGCAGTACTTC. This translates into CASSLIAGVYEQYF. This chain uses TRBV7-2 with TRBJ2-7; 9 bases align to TRBD2. The CDR3 covers 14 residues. V dropped 2 bases and J dropped 4; count of bases not matched to a gene: 3. Germline lookup yields CDR1 SGHTA and CDR2 FQGNSA.

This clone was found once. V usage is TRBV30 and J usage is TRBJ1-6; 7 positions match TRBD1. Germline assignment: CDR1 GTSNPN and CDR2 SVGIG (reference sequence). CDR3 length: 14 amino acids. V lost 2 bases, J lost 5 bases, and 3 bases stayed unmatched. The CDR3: CAWSPGQNNSPLHF. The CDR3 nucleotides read TGTGCCTGGAGTCCGGGACAGAATAATTCACCCCTCCACTTT.

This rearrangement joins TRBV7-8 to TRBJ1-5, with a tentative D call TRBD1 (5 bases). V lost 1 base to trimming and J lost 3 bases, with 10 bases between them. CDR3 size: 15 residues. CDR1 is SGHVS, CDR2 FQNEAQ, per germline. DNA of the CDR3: TGTGCCAGCAGCTTAGAAGCAGGGAACAATCAGCCCCAGCATTTT. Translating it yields CASSLEAGNNQPQHF.

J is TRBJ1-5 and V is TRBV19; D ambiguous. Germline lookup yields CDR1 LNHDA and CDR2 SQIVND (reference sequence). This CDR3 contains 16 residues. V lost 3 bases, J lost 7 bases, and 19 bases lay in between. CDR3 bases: TGTGCCAGTAGTATCGGGAACATGATAGAGCGGCAGCCCCAGCATTTT. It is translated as CASSIGNMIERQPQHF.

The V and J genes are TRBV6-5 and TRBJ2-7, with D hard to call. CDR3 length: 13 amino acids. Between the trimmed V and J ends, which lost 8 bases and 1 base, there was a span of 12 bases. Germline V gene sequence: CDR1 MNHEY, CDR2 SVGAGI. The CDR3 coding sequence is TGTGCCAGCGAGAAGACAAATTCCTACGAGCAGTACTTC. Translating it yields CASEKTNSYEQYF.

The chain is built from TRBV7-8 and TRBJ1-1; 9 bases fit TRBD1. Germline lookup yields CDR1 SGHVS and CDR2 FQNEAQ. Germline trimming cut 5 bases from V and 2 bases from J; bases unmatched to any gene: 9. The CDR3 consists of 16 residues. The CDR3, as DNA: TGTGCCAGCAGCGGGACAGGGATGGTTGGCAACACTGAAGCTTTCTTT. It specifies CASSGTGMVGNTEAFF.

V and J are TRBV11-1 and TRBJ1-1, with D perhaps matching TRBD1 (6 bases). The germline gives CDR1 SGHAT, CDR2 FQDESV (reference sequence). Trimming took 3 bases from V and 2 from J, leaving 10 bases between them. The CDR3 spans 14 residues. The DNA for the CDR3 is TGTGCCAGCAGCTTCGGGGGGCCCAACACTGAAGCTTTCTTT. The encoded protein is CASSFGGPNTEAFF.

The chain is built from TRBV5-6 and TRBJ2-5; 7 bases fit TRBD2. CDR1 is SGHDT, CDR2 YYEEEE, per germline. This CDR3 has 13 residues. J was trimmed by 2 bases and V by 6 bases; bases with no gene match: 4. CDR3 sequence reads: CASTREGQETQYF. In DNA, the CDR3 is TGTGCCAGCACCAGGGAGGGACAAGAGACCCAGTACTTC.

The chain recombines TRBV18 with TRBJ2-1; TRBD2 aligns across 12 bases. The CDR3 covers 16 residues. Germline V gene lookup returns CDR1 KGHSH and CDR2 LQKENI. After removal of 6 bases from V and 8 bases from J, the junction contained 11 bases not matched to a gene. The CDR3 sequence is CASSPGLAGSNDEQFF. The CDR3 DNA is TGTGCCAGCTCCCCGGGACTAGCGGGTTCAAATGATGAGCAGTTCTTC.

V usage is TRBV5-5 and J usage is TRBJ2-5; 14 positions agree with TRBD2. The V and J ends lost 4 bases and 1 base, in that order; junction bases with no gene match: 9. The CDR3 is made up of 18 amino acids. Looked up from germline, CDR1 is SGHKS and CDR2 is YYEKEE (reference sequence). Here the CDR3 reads CASSRSYGTSGGQETQYF. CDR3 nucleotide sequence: TGTGCCAGCAGCCGGAGTTATGGGACTAGCGGGGGCCAAGAGACCCAGTACTTC.

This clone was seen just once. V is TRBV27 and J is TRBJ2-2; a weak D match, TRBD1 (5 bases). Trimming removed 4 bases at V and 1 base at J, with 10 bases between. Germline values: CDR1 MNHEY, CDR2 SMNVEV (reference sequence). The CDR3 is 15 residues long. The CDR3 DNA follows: TGTGCCAGCAGTTACTCTACAGGGAACACCGGGGAGCTGTTTTTT. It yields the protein CASSYSTGNTGELFF.

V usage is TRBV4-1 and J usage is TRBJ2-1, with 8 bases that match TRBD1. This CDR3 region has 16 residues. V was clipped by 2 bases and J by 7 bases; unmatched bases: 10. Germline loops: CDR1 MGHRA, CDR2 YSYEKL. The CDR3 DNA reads TGCGCCAGCAGCCAACTGAACAGGGGGAGATGGAATGAGCAGTTCTTC. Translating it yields CASSQLNRGRWNEQFF.

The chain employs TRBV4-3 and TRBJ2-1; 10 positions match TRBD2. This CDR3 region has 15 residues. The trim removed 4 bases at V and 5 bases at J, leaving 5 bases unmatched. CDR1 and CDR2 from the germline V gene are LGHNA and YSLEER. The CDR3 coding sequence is TGCGCCAGCAGCCTTAGCGGGAGGATAAACAATGAGCAGTTCTTC. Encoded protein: CASSLSGRINNEQFF.

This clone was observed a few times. The CDR3 reads CASRVTGRGNQPQHF. The CDR3 bases are TGTGCCAGCAGAGTGACAGGGAGAGGCAATCAGCCCCAGCATTTT. The gene calls are TRBV6-5 and TRBJ1-5, with 7 bases fitting TRBD1. The trim removed 6 bases at V and 2 bases at J, leaving 7 bases unmatched. The CDR3 covers 15 residues. The germline CDR1 and CDR2 sequences are MNHEY and SVGAGI.

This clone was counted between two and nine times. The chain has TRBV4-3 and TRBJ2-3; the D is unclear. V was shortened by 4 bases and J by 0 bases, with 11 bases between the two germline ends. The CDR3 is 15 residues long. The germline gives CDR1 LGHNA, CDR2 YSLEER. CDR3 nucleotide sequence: TGCGCCAGCAGCCCATTAAGCGAAAGCACAGATACGCAGTATTTT. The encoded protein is CASSPLSESTDTQYF.

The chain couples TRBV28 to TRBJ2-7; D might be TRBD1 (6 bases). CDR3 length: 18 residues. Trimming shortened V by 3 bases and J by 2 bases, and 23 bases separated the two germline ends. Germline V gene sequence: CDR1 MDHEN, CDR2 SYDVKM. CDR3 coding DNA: TGTGCCAGCAGTTTTTACCTCTGGGGACACCCGGACCCCTACGAGCAGTACTTC. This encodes CASSFYLWGHPDPYEQYF.

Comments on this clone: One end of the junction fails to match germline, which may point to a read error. The CDR3 region has the DNA TGTGCCACCAGCCGAGACAGGGGGCTCAACGAGCAGTACTTC. It yields the protein CATSRDRGLNEQYF. The rearrangement uses TRBV15 and TRBJ2-7; 10 bases fit TRBD1. CDR3 length: 14 amino acids. Germline loops: CDR1 LNHNV, CDR2 YYDKDF (reference sequence).

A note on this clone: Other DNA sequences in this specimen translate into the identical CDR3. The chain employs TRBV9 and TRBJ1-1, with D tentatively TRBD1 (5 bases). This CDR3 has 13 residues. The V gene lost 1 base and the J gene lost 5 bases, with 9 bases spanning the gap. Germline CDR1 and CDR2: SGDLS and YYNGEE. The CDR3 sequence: CASSVTGGTEAFF. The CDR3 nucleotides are TGTGCCAGCAGCGTAACTGGGGGGACTGAAGCTTTCTTT.

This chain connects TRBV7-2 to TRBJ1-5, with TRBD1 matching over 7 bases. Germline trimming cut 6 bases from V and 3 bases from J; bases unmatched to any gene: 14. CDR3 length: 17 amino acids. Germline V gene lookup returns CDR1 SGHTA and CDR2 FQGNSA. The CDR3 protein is CASSSSPTGLDNQPQHF. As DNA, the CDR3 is TGTGCCAGCAGTTCTAGCCCGACAGGGCTGGACAATCAGCCCCAGCATTTT.

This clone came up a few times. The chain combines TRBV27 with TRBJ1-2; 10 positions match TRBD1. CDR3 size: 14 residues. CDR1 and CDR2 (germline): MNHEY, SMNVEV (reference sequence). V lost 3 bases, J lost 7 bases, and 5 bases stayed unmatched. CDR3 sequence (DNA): TGTGCCAGCAGTTTTGTGGGGGACAGGGGTGGCTACACCTTC. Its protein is CASSFVGDRGGYTF.